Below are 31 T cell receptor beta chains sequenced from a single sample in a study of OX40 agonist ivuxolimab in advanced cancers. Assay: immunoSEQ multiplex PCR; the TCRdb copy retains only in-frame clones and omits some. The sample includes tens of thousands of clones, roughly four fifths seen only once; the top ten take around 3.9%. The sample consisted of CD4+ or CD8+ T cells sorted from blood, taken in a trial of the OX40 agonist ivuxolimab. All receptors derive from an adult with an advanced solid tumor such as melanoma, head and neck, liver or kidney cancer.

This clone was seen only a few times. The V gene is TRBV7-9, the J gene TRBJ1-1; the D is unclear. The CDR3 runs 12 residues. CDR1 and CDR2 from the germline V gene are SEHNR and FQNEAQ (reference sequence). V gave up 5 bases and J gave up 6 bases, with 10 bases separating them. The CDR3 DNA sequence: TGTGCCAGCAGCCTTGGGATGGCTGAAGCTTTCTTT. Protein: CASSLGMAEAFF.

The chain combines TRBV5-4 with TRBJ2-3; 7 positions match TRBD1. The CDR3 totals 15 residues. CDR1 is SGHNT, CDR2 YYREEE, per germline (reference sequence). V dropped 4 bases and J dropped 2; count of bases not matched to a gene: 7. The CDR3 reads CASSRTGTVTDTQYF. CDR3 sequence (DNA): TGTGCCAGCAGCCGGACCGGGACAGTCACAGATACGCAGTATTTT.

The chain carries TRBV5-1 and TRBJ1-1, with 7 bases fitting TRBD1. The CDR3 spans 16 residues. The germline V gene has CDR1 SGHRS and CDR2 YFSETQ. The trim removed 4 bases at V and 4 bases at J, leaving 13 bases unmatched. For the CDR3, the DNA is TGCGCCAGCAGCCTGGGACGGACAGGAAGCGGCACTGAAGCTTTCTTT. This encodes CASSLGRTGSGTEAFF.

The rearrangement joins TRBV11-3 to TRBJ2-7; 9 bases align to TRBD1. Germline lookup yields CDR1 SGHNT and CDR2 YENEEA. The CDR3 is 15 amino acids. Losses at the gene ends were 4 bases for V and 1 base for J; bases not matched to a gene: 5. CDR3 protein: CASSYRGLGSYEQYF. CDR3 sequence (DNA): TGTGCCAGCAGCTACAGGGGGCTAGGATCCTACGAGCAGTACTTC. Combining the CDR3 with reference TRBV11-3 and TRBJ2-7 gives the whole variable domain EAGVVQSPRYKIIEKKQPVAFWCNPISGHNTLYWYLQNLGQGPELLIRYENEEAVDDSQLPKDRFSAERLKGVDSTLKIQPAELGDSAVYLCASSYRGLGSYEQYFGPGTRLTVT.

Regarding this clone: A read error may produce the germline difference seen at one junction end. The CDR3 coding sequence is TGTGCCAGCAGTGCGGGGACCAATTACAATGAGCTGTTCTTC. This encodes CASSAGTNYNELFF. The rearrangement joins TRBV28 to TRBJ2-1; D possibly corresponds to TRBD2 (6 bases). CDR3 length: 14 residues. CDR1 MDHEN and CDR2 SYDVKM come from the germline V gene.

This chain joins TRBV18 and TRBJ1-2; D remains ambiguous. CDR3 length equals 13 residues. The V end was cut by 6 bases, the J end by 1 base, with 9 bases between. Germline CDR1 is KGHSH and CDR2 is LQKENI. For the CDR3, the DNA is TGTGCCAGCTCGAACACCGTTAACTATGGCTACACCTTC. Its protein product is CASSNTVNYGYTF.

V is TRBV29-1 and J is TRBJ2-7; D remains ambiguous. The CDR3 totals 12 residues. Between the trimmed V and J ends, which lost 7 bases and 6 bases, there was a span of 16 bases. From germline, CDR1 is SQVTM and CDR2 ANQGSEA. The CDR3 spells CSGRVYEGEQYF. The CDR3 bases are TGCAGCGGCAGAGTTTACGAAGGCGAGCAGTACTTC.

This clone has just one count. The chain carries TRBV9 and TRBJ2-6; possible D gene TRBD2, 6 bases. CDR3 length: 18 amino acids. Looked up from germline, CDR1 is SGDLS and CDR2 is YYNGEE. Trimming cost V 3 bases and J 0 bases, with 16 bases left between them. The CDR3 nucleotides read TGTGCCAGCAGCGCCTGGTCGGGAGCACTCTCTGGGGCCAACGTCCTGACTTTC. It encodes CASSAWSGALSGANVLTF.

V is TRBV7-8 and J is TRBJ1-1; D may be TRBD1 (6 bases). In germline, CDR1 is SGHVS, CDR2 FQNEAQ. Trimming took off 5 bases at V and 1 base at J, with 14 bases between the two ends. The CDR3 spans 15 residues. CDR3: CASSLRGQRNTEAFF. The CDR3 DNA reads TGTGCCAGCAGCCTGAGAGGACAGCGGAACACTGAAGCTTTCTTT.

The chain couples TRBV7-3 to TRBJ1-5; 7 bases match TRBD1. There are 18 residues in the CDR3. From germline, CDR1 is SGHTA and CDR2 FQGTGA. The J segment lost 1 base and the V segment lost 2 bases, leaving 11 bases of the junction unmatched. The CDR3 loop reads CASSLFGQDRRSNQPQHF. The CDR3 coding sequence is TGTGCCAGCAGCTTATTTGGACAGGATCGCCGAAGCAATCAGCCCCAGCATTTT.

CDR3 sequence (DNA): TGTGCCAGCAGCCCCGGCGATACAGGGCGAAACTATGGCTACACCTTC. Amino acids: CASSPGDTGRNYGYTF. V gene TRBV9 combines with J gene TRBJ1-2, with TRBD1 as a possible D gene (6 bases). This CDR3 spans 16 amino acids. Germline V lookup: CDR1 SGDLS, CDR2 YYNGEE. The germline V and J ends were trimmed by 4 bases and 2 bases, with 18 bases remaining between them.

CDR3 residues: CSANDHDSGNTIYF. Here the CDR3 DNA reads TGCAGCGCCAACGACCACGACTCTGGAAACACCATATATTTT. The chain is built from TRBV29-1 and TRBJ1-3; D is unclear. Germline CDR1 reads SQVTM; CDR2 reads ANQGSEA. CDR3 length: 14 residues. V lost 7 bases, J lost 0 bases, and 13 bases lay in between.

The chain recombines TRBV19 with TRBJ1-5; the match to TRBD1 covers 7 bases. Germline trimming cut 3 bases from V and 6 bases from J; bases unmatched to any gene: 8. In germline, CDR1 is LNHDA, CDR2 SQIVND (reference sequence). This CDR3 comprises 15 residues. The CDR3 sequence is CASSIGGGKRQPQHF. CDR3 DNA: TGTGCCAGTAGTATCGGAGGGGGCAAGCGTCAGCCCCAGCATTTT.

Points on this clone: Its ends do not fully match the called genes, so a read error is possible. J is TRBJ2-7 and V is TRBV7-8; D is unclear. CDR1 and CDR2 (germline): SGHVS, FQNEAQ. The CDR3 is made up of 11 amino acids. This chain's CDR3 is CASSSRAVFSF. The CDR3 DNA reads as TGTGCCAGCAGCTCCCGCGCAGTGTTCTCCTTC.

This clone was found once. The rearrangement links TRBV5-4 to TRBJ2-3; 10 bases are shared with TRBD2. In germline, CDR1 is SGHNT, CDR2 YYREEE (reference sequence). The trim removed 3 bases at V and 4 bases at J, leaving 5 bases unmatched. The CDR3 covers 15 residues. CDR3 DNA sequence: TGTGCCAGCAGCTCACAGCGGGGGGGAGCAGATACGCAGTATTTT. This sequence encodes CASSSQRGGADTQYF.

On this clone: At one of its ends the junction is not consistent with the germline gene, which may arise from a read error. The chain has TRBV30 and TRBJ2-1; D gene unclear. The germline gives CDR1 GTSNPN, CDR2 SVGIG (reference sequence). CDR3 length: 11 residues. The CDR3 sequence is CAWSVSQVEVF. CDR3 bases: TGTGCCTGGAGTGTGTCGCAGGTCGAGGTCTTC.

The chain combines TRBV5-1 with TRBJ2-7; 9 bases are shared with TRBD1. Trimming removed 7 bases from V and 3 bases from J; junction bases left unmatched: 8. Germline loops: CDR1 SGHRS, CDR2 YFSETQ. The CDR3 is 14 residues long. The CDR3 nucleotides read TGCGCCAGCCTACCCGGGACAGGGAACTACGAGCAGTACTTC. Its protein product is CASLPGTGNYEQYF.

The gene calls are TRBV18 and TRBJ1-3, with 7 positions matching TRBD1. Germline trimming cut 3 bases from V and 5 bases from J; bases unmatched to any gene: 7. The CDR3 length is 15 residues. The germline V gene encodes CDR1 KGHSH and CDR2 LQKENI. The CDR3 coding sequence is TGTGCCAGCTCACCGGCGAGGGGGCGGAGAAACACCATATATTTT. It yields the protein CASSPARGRRNTIYF.

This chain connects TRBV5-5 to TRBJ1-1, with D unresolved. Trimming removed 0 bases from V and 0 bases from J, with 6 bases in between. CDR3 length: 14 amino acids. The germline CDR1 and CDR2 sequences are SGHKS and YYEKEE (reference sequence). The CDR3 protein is CASSLGLLNTEAFF. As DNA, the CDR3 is TGTGCCAGCAGCTTGGGGCTCCTGAACACTGAAGCTTTCTTT. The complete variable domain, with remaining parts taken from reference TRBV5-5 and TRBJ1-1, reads DAGVTQSPTHLIKTRGQQVTLRCSPISGHKSVSWYQQVLGQGPQFIFQYYEKEERGRGNFPDRFSARQFPNYSSELNVNALLLGDSALYLCASSLGLLNTEAFFGQGTRLTVV.

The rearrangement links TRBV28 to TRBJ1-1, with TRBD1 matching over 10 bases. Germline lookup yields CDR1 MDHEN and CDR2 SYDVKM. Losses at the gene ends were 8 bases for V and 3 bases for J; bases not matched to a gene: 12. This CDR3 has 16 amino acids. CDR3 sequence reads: CASRPDRGGRHTEAFF. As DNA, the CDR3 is TGTGCCAGCCGACCGGACAGGGGGGGTAGGCACACTGAAGCTTTCTTT.

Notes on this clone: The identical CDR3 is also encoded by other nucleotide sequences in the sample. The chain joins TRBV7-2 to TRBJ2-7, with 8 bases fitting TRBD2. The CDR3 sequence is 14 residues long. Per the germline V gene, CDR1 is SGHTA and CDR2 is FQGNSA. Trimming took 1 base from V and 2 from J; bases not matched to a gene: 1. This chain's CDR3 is CASSLDGGAYEQYF. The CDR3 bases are TGTGCCAGCAGCTTAGACGGGGGGGCCTACGAGCAGTACTTC.

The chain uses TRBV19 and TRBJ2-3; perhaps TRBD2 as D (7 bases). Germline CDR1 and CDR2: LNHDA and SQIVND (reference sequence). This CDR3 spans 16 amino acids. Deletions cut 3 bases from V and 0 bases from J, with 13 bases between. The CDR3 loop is CASSMGGRGSTDTQYF. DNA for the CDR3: TGTGCCAGTAGTATGGGGGGGCGGGGCAGCACAGATACGCAGTATTTT.

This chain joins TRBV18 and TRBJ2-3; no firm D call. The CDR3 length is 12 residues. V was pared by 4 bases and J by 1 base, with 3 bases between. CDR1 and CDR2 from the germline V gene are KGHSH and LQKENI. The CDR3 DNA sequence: TGTGCCAGCTCACAACGCACAGATACGCAGTATTTT. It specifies CASSQRTDTQYF.

The CDR3 loop reads CASSPLAHVGETQYF. CDR3 bases: TGCGCCAGCAGCCCGCTAGCTCACGTAGGAGAGACCCAGTACTTC. This chain links TRBV5-1 with TRBJ2-5; tentative D call: TRBD2 (5 bases). This CDR3 has 15 amino acids. CDR1 and CDR2 from the germline V gene are SGHRS and YFSETQ. Trimming removed 4 bases at V and 4 bases at J, with 17 bases between. Full variable domain (rest looked up from reference TRBV5-1 and TRBJ2-5): KAGVTQTPRYLIKTRGQQVTLSCSPISGHRSVSWYQQTPGQGLQFLFEYFSETQRNKGNFPGRFSGRQFSNSRSEMNVSTLELGDSALYLCASSPLAHVGETQYFGPGTRLLVL.

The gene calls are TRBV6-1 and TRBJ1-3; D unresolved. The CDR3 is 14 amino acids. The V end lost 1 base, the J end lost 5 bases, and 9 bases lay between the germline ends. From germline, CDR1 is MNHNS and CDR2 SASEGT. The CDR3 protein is CASSEVQSRNTIYF. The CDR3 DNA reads TGTGCCAGCAGTGAAGTACAGAGCCGAAACACCATATATTTT.

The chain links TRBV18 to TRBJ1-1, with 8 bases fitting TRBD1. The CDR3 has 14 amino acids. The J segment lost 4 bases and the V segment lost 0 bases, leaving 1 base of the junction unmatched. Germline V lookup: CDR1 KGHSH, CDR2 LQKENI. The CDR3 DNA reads TGTGCCAGCTCACCACCGGACAGGGCCACTGAAGCTTTCTTT. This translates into CASSPPDRATEAFF.

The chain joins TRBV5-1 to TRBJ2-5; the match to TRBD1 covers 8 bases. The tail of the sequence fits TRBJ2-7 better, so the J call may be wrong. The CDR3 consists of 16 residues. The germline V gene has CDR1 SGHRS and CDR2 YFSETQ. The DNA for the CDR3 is TGCGCCAGCAGCCCACTCGACAGGGGAAGCTCCTACGAGCAGTACTTC. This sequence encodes CASSPLDRGSSYEQYF.

CDR3 residues: CASHLIGQPQHF. The CDR3 DNA follows: TGTGCCAGCCACCTAATCGGTCAGCCCCAGCATTTT. This sequence joins TRBV2 and TRBJ1-5; D call uncertain. The germline V and J ends were trimmed by 8 bases and 6 bases, with 11 bases remaining between them. The CDR3 covers 12 residues. CDR1 SNHLY and CDR2 FYNNEI come from the germline V gene.

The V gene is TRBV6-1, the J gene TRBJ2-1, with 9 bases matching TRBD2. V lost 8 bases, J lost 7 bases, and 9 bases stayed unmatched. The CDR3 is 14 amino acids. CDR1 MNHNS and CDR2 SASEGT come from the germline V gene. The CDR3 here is CASDPGLAVNEQFF. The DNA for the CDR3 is TGTGCCAGCGACCCGGGACTAGCTGTAAATGAGCAGTTCTTC.

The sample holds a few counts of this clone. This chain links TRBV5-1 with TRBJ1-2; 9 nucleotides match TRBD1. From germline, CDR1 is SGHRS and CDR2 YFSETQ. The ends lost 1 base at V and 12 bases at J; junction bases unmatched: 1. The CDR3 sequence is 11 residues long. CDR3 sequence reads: CASSLRTGDTF. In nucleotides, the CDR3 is TGCGCCAGCAGCTTGCGGACAGGGGACACCTTC. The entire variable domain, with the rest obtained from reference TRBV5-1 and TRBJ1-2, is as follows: KAGVTQTPRYLIKTRGQQVTLSCSPISGHRSVSWYQQTPGQGLQFLFEYFSETQRNKGNFPGRFSGRQFSNSRSEMNVSTLELGDSALYLCASSLRTGDTFGSGTRLTVV.

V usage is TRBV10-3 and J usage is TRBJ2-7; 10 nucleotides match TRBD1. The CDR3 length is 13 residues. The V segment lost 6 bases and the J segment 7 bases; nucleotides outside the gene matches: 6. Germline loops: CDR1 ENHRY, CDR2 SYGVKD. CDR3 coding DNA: TGTGCCATCAGGGGGACAGGGGCGGATGAGCAGTACTTC. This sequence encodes CAIRGTGADEQYF.